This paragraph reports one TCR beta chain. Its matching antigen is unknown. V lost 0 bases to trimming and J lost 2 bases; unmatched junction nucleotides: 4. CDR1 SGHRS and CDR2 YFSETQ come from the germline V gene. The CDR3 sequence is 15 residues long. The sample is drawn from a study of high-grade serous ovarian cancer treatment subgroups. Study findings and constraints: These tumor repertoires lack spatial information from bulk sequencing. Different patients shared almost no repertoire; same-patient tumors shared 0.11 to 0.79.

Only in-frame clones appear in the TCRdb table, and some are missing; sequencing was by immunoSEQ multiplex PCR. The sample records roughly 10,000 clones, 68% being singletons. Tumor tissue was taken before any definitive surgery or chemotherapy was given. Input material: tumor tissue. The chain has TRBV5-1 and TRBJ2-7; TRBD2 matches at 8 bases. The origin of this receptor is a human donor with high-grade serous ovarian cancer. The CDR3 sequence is CASSLGSGGTYEQYF. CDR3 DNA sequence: TGCGCCAGCAGCTTGGGGTCGGGAGGGACCTACGAGCAGTACTTC.